This entry is about one T cell receptor (beta chain). This sample is part of a study of blood T cell repertoires in COVID-19. Original processing methods: Estimation of nucleated cell counts was performed using reference gene primer amplification. TCRdb keeps only in-frame clones here, not all; method: immunoSEQ multiplex PCR. The V and J calls and clone size are taken from that table; D and trimming were inferred from the DNA. The table includes 70,000 to 75,000 clones, roughly nine tenths detected once. The sequenced sample was peripheral blood. The origin of this receptor is a human donor in a cohort sampled during active COVID-19.

The CDR3 sequence: CASSPNSATNEKLFF. Written as DNA, the CDR3 is TGTGCCAGCAGTCCCAACAGTGCAACTAATGAAAAACTGTTTTTT. V is TRBV27 and J is TRBJ1-4; no clear D. The germline V gene has CDR1 MNHEY and CDR2 SMNVEV (reference sequence). The CDR3 length is 15 residues. Deletions cut 5 bases from V and 0 bases from J, with 10 bases between.